This TCR beta chain was sequenced for a study of post-analysis software for immune sequencing data. Study details: Disease trajectories encompassed relapsing-remitting, secondary progressive and progressive-relapsing multiple sclerosis.

Germline V gene data show CDR1 as DFQATT and CDR2 as SNEGSKA (reference sequence). V was cut by 4 bases and J by 1 base, with 8 bases left in between. This CDR3 comprises 12 residues. Tagging with unique molecular identifiers was a feature of the TCR beta cDNA libraries. One entry per CDR3 protein, called by TCRdb with MiXCR from the PCR reads. The table includes hundreds of thousands of distinct CDR3 sequences, under 55% detected once. Concerning this clonotype itself: The antigen is not known.

Points from the study as a whole: Higher frequency in patients than in controls was seen for about five TRBV segments, with TRBV5-6, TRBV5-1 and TRBV20-1 among them.

Sequenced material: blood. This clonotype was obtained from a girl aged 5-17 years with multiple sclerosis. The gene calls are TRBV20-1 and TRBJ2-7, with no clear D. The DNA of the CDR3 is TGCAGTGCTACGCCTGAGTCCTACGAGCAGTACTTC. It translates to CSATPESYEQYF.